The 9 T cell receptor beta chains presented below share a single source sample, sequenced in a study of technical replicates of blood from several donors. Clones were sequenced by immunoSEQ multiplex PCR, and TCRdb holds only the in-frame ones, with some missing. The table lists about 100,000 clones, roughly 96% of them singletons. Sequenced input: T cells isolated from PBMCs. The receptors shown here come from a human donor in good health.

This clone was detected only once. The DNA of the CDR3 is TGTGCCATCAACCCGGACAAGAACACTGAAGCTTTCTTT. It yields the protein CAINPDKNTEAFF. V usage is TRBV10-3 and J usage is TRBJ1-1, with D tentatively TRBD1 (5 bases). This CDR3 is built from 13 residues. Trimming removed 7 bases at V and 1 base at J, with 10 bases between. CDR1 ENHRY and CDR2 SYGVKD come from the germline V gene.

The CDR3 region has the DNA TGTGCCAGCAGCTGGAAACAGGAAAGCTCTGAAGCTTTCTTT. Protein sequence: CASSWKQESSEAFF. The chain is built from TRBV7-9 and TRBJ1-1; TRBD1 might be the D (5 bases). The CDR3 covers 14 residues. CDR1 is SEHNR, CDR2 FQNEAQ, per germline (reference sequence). V lost 4 bases to trimming and J lost 6 bases, with 15 bases between them.

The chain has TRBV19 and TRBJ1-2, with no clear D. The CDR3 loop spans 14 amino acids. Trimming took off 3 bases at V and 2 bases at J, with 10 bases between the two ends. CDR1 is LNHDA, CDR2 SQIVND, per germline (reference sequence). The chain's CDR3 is CASSILAGNYGYTF. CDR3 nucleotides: TGTGCCAGTAGTATTCTGGCAGGAAACTATGGCTACACCTTC. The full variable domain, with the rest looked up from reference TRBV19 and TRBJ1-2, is DGGITQSPKYLFRKEGQNVTLSCEQNLNHDAMYWYRQDPGQGLRLIYYSQIVNDFQKGDIAEGYSVSREKKESFPLTVTSAQKNPTAFYLCASSILAGNYGYTFGSGTRLTVV.

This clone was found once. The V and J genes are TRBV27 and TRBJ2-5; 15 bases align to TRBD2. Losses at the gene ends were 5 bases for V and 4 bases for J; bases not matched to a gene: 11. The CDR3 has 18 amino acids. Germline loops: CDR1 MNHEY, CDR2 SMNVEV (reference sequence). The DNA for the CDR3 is TGTGCCAGCAGTACCCTTTGGGGACTAGCGGGAGGATCAGAGACCCAGTACTTC. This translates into CASSTLWGLAGGSETQYF.

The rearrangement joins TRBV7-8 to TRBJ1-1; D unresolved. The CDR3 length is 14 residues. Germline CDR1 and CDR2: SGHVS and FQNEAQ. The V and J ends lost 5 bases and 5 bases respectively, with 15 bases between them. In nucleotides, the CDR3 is TGTGCCAGCAGCCAGAGAACCAGGCGTACTGAAGCTTTCTTT. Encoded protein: CASSQRTRRTEAFF.

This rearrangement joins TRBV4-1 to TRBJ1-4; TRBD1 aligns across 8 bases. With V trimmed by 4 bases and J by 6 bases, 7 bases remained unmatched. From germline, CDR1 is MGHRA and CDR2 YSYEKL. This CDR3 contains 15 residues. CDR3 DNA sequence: TGCGCCAGCAGCCCCCGGGCAGGGGGCTATGAAAAACTGTTTTTT. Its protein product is CASSPRAGGYEKLFF.

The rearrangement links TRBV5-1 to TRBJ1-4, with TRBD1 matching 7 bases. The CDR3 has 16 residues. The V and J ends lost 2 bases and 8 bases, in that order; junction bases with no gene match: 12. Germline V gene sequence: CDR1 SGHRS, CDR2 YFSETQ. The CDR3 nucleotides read TGCGCCAGCAGCTTAGACCCACAGGGGTTGGAAGAAAAACTGTTTTTT. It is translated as CASSLDPQGLEEKLFF.

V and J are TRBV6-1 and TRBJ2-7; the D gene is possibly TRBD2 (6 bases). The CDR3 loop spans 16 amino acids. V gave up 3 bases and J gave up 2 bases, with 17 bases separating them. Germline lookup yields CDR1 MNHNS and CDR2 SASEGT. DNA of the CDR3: TGTGCCAGCAGTGAGTTAGGATCGGCGGGACCCTACGAGCAGTACTTC. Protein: CASSELGSAGPYEQYF.

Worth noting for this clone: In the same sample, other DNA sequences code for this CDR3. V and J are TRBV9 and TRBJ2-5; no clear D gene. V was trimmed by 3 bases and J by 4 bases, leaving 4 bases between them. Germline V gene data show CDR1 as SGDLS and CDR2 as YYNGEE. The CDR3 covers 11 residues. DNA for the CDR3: TGTGCCAGCAGCGCAGGAGAGACCCAGTACTTC. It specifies CASSAGETQYF.